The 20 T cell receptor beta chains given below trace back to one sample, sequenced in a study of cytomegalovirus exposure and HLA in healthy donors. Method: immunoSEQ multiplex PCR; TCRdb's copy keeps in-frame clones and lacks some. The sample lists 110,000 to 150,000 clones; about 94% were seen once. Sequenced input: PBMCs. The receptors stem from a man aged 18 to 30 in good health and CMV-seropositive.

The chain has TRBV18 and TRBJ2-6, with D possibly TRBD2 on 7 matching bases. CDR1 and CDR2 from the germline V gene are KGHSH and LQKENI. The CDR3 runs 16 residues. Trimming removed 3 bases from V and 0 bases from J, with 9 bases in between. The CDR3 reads CASSPRGGSGANVLTF. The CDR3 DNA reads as TGTGCCAGCTCACCGAGGGGGGGCTCTGGGGCCAACGTCCTGACTTTC.

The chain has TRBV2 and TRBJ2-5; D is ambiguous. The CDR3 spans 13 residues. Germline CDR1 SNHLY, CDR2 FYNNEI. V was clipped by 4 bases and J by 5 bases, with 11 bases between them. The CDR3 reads CASSVRFGETQYF. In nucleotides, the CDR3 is TGTGCCAGCAGTGTCCGGTTTGGTGAGACCCAGTACTTC.

CDR3 in amino acids: CASGASGNTIYF. For the CDR3, the DNA is TGTGCCAGCGGGGCCTCTGGAAACACCATATATTTT. The chain uses TRBV2 and TRBJ1-3; D is perhaps TRBD1 (5 bases). Germline CDR1 is SNHLY and CDR2 is FYNNEI. CDR3 length: 12 residues. V was pared by 8 bases and J by 0 bases, with 5 bases between.

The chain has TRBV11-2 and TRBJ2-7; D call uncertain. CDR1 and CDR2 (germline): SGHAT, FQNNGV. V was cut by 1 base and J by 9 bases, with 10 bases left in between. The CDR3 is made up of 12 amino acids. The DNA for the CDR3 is TGTGCCAGCAGCTTAGTGTTTAGTAGGCAGTACTTC. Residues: CASSLVFSRQYF.

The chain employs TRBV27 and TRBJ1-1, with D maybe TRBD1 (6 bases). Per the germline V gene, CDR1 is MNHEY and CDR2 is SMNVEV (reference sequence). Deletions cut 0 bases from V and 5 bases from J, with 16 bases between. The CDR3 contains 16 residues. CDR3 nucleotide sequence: TGTGCCAGCAGTTTATCGAAATTGAGGGGGATGACTGAAGCTTTCTTT. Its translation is CASSLSKLRGMTEAFF.

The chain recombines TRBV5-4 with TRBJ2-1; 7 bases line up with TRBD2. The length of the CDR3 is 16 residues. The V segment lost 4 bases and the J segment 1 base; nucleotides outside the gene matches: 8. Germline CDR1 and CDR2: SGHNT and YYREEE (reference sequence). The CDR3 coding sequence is TGTGCCAGCAGCGGTAGCGGGCTTATGTCCTACAATGAGCAGTTCTTC. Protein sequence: CASSGSGLMSYNEQFF.

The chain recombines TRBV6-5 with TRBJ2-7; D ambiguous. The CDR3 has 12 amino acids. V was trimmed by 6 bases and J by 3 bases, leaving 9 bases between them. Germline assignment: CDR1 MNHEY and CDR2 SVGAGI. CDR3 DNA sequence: TGTGCCAGCAGGACATATCTCTACGAGCAGTACTTC. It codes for CASRTYLYEQYF.

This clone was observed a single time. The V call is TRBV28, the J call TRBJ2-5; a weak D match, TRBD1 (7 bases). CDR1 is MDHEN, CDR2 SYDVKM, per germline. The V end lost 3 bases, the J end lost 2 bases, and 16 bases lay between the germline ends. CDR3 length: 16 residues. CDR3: CASSLLRAGQQETQYF. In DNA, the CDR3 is TGTGCCAGCAGTTTGTTAAGGGCGGGACAGCAAGAGACCCAGTACTTC.

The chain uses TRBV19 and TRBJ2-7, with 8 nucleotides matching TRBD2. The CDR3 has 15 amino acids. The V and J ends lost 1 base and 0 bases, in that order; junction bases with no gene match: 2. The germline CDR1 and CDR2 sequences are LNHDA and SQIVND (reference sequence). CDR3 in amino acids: CASSIGLAGSYEQYF. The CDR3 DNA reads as TGTGCCAGTAGTATAGGGCTAGCGGGCTCCTACGAGCAGTACTTC.

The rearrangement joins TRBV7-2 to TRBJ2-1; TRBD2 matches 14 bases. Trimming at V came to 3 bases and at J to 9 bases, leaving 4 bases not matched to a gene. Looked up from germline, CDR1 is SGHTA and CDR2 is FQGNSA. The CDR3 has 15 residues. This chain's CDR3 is CASSFRLAGGFEQFF. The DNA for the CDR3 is TGTGCCAGCAGCTTCCGACTAGCGGGAGGGTTTGAGCAGTTCTTC. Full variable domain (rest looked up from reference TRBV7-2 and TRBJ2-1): GAGVSQSPSNKVTEKGKDVELRCDPISGHTALYWYRQSLGQGLEFLIYFQGNSAPDKSGLPSDRFSAERTGGSVSTLTIQRTQQEDSAVYLCASSFRLAGGFEQFFGPGTRLTVL.

As DNA, the CDR3 is TGTGCCAGCAGCTATACAGGGGATACTGAAGCTTTCTTT. Translation gives CASSYTGDTEAFF. The chain carries TRBV27 and TRBJ1-1; 7 positions match TRBD1. J gave up 5 bases and V 6 bases, and 6 bases lay outside the gene matches. The CDR3 sequence is 13 residues long. Germline V CDR1 and CDR2: MNHEY, SMNVEV (reference sequence).

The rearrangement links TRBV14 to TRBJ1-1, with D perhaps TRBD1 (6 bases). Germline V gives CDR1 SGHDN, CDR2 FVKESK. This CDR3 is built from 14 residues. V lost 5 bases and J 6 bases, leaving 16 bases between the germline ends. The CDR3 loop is CASSESTGIPEAFF. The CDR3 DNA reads TGTGCCAGCAGCGAATCGACAGGAATCCCTGAAGCTTTCTTT.

This CDR3 reads CASSPSGNTGELFF. The DNA for the CDR3 is TGTGCCAGCAGCCCAAGCGGGAACACCGGGGAGCTGTTTTTT. J is TRBJ2-2 and V is TRBV7-3; D might be TRBD2 (5 bases). The CDR3 runs 14 residues. Germline CDR1 reads SGHTA; CDR2 reads FQGTGA. The V end lost 5 bases, the J end lost 1 base, and 8 bases lay between the germline ends. The full variable domain, completed using reference TRBV7-3 and TRBJ2-2, is GAGVSQTPSNKVTEKGKYVELRCDPISGHTALYWYRQSLGQGPEFLIYFQGTGAADDSGLPNDRFFAVRPEGSVSTLKIQRTERGDSAVYLCASSPSGNTGELFFGEGSRLTVL.

In DNA, the CDR3 is TGTGCCAGCAGGGGGACAGGGGCTAAATACTATGGCTACACCTTC. Amino acids: CASRGTGAKYYGYTF. The V gene is TRBV28, the J gene TRBJ1-2; the match to TRBD1 covers 10 bases. J gave up 3 bases and V 6 bases, and 7 bases lay outside the gene matches. Germline CDR1 reads MDHEN; CDR2 reads SYDVKM. CDR3 length: 15 residues.

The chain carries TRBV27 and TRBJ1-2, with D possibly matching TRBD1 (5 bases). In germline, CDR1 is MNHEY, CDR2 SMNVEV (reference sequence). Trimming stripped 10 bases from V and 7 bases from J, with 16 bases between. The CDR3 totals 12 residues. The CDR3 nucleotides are TGTGCCACCCTCCGGGGGGATCGTGGCTACACCTTC. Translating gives CATLRGDRGYTF.

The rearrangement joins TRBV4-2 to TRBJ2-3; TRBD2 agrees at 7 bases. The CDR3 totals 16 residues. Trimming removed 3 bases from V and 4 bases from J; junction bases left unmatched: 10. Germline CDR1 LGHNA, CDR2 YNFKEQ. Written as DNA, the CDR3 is TGTGCCAGCAGCCACACCGGACTAGATTTAGCAGATACGCAGTATTTT. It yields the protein CASSHTGLDLADTQYF.

The CDR3 DNA reads as TGTGCCACCAGCAGAGATCAGGCGGGGCGGTCCTACAATGAGCAGTTCTTC. Translating it yields CATSRDQAGRSYNEQFF. The chain is built from TRBV15 and TRBJ2-1; a weak D match, TRBD2 (6 bases). V was pared by 0 bases and J by 1 base, with 13 bases between. The CDR3 length is 17 residues. Germline loops: CDR1 LNHNV, CDR2 YYDKDF (reference sequence).

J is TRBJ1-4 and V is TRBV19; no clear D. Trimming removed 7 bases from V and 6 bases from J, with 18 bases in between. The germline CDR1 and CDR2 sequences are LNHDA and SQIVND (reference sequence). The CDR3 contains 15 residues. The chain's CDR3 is CASTPDRADDEKLFF. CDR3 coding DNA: TGTGCCAGTACTCCAGACCGAGCGGACGATGAAAAACTGTTTTTT.

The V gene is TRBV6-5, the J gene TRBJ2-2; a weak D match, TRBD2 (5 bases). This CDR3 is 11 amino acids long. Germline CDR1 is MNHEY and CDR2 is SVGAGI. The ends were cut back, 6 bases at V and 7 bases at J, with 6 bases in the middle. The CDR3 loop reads CASSGNGELFF. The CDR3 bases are TGTGCCAGCAGCGGGAACGGGGAGCTGTTTTTT.

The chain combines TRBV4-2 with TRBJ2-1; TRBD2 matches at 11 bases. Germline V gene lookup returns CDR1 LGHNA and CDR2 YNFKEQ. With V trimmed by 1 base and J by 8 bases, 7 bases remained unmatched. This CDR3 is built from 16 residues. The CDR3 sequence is CASSQGLAGPLDEQFF. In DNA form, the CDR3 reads TGTGCCAGCAGCCAAGGACTAGCGGGACCATTAGATGAGCAGTTCTTC.